This TCR beta chain was recorded in a study of identical twins. Germline CDR1 SGHTA, CDR2 FQGNSA. Trimming removed 5 bases from V and 3 bases from J; junction bases left unmatched: 9. This CDR3 is 16 amino acids long. The authors used template switching to add a universal primer site and gave cDNA unique molecular identifiers. TCRdb used MiXCR to reprocess the 5' RACE reads, holding one entry per CDR3 protein. The sample lists 570,000 or so distinct CDR3 sequences, approximately 9.6% occurring once. Notes on this clonotype: No antigen is known for it.

Study findings and constraints: Weaker excess twin sharing was observed in beta out-of-frame sequences. Among out-of-frame alpha sequences shared by twins, low generation probability occurred in excess. The models gave estimates that fell short of the out-of-frame TCR alpha sharing seen in monozygotic twins.

The data were also submitted as part of a second study, on yellow fever vaccine responses in identical twins.

The rearrangement links TRBV7-2 to TRBJ2-5; 10 bases agree with TRBD2. The receptor was isolated from a woman aged 18-35 years in good health. Sequencing input: PBMCs. CDR3 DNA: TGTGCCAGCAGCCAGGGTCCAGCGGGAGGGGAAGAGACCCAGTACTTC. It encodes CASSQGPAGGEETQYF.